This T cell receptor (beta chain) was documented in a study of shared clonotypes between healthy human individuals. Trimming took 1 base from V and 2 from J, leaving 6 bases between them. Germline assignment: CDR1 GTSNPN and CDR2 SVGIG (reference sequence). The CDR3 is made up of 12 amino acids. With regard to this clone: Its antigen is unidentified.

Study conclusions and caveats: Only blood underwent sampling, and tissue repertoires likely differ.

Only in-frame clones appear in the TCRdb table, and some are missing; sequencing was by immunoSEQ multiplex PCR. The table records around 720,000 clones, around three quarters of them present only once. The rearrangement joins TRBV30 to TRBJ2-7, with D unresolved. This sequence originates from a woman younger than 45 in good health. Sequenced: memory CD4+ T cells sorted from blood. Specified subset: CD45RA-negative fraction. The CDR3 DNA sequence: TGTGCCTGGAGTGGAGGCCCCTACGAGCAGTACTTC. Translating it yields CAWSGGPYEQYF. Using reference TRBV30 and TRBJ2-7 for the parts outside the CDR3, the full variable domain is SQTIHQWPATLVQPVGSPLSLECTVEGTSNPNLYWYRQAAGRGLQLLFYSVGIGQISSEVPQNLSASRPQDRQFILSSKKLLLSDSGFYLCAWSGGPYEQYFGPGTRLTVT.